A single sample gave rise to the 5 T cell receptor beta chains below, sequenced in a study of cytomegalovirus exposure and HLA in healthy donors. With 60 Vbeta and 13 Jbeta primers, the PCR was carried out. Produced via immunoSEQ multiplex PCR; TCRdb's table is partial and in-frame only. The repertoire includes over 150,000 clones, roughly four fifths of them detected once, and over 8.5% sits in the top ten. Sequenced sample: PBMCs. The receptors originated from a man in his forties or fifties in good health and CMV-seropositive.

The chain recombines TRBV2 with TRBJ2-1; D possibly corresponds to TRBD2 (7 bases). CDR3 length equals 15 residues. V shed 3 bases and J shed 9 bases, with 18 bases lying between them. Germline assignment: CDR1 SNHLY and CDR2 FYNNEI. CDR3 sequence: CASSETGGGLGEQFF. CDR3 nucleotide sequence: TGTGCCAGCAGTGAGACGGGGGGCGGGTTGGGTGAGCAGTTCTTC.

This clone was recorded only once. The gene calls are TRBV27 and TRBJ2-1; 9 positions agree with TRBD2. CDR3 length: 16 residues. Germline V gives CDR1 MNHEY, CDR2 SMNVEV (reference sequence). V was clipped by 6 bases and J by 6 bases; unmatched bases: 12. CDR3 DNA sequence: TGTGCCAGCAGCTCTCCACCCAGCGGGAGGCTCAATGAGCAGTTCTTC. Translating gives CASSSPPSGRLNEQFF.

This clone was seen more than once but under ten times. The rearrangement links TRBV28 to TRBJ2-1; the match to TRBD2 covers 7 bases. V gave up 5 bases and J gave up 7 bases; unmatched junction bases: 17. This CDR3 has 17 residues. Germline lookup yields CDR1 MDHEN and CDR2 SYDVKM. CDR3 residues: CASSPIERGTPRNEQFF. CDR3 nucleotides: TGTGCCAGCAGTCCAATTGAGCGGGGAACTCCTCGGAATGAGCAGTTCTTC.

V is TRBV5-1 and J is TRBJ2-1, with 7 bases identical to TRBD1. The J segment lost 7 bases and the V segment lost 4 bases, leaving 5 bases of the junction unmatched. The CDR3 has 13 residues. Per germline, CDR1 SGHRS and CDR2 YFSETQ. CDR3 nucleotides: TGCGCCAGCAGCAGGGGACAGACAAATGAGCAGTTCTTC. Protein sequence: CASSRGQTNEQFF.

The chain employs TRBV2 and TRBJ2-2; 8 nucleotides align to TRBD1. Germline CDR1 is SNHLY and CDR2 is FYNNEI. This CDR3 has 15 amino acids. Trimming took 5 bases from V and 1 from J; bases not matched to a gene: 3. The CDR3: CASSTGTGNTGELFF. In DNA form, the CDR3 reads TGTGCCAGCAGTACCGGGACAGGGAACACCGGGGAGCTGTTTTTT.